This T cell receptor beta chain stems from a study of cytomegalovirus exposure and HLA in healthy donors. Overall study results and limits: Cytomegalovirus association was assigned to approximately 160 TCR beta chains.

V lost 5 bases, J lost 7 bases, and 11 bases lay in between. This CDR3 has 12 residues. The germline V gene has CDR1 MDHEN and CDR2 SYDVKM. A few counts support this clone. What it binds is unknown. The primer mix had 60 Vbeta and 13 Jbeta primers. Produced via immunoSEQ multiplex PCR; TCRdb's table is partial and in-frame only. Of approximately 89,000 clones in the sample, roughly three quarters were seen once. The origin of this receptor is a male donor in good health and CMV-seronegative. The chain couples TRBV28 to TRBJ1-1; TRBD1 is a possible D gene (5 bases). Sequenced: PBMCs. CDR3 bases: TGTGCCAGCAGTCTTGGGGGGTTTGAAGCTTTCTTT. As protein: CASSLGGFEAFF.